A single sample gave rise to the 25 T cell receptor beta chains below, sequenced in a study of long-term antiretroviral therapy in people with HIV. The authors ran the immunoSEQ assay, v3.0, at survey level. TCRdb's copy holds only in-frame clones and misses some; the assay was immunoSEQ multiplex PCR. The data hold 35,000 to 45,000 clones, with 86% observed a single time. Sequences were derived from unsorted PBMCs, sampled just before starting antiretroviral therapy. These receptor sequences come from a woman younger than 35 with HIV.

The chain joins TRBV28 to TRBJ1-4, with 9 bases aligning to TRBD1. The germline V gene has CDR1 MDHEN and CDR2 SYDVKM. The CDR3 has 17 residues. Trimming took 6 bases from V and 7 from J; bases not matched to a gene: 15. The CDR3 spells CASSHTLGQGRGEKLFF. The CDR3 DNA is TGTGCCAGCAGCCACACCTTAGGACAGGGGAGAGGTGAAAAACTGTTTTTT.

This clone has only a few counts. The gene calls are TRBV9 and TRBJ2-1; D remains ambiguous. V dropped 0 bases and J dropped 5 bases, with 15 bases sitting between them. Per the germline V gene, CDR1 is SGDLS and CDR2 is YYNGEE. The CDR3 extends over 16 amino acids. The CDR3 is CASSVEGTRAHNEQFF. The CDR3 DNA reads TGTGCCAGCAGCGTAGAAGGAACAAGGGCTCACAATGAGCAGTTCTTC.

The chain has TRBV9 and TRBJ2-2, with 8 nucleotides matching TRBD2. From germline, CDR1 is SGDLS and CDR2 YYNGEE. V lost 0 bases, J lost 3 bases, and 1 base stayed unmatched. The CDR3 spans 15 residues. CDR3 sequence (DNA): TGTGCCAGCAGCGTAGCGGGAGGGCACACCGGGGAGCTGTTTTTT. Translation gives CASSVAGGHTGELFF.

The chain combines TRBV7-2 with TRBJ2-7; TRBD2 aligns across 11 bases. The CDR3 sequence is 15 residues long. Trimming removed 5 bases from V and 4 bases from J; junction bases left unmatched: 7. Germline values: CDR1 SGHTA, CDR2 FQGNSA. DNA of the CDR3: TGTGCCAGCAGCATCCTAGCGGGAGGAGTTTACGAGCAGTACTTC. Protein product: CASSILAGGVYEQYF.

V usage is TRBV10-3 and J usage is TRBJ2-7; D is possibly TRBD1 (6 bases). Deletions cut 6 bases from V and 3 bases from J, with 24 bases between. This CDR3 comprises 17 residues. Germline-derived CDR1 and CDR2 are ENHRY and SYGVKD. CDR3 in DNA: TGTGCCATCAGGGGGGACACAATCGGGGCCAGAGGCTACGAGCAGTACTTC. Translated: CAIRGDTIGARGYEQYF.

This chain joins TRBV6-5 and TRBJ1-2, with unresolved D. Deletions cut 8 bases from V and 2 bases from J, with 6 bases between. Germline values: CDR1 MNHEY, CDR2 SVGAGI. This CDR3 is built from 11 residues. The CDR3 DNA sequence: TGTGCCAGCGGGGTAAACTATGGCTACACCTTC. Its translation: CASGVNYGYTF.

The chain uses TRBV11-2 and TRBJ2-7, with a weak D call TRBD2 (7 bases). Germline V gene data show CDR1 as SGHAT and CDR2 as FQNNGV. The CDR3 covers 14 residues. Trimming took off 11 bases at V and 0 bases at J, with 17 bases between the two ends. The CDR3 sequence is CACRGEGGSYEQYF. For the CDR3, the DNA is TGTGCCTGTAGAGGGGAGGGGGGCTCCTACGAGCAGTACTTC.

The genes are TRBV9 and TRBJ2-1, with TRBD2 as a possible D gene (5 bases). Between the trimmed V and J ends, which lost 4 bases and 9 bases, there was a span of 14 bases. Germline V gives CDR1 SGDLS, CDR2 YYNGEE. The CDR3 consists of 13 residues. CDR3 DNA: TGTGCCAGCAGCCGCAGCCACGGGATTGAGCAGTTCTTC. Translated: CASSRSHGIEQFF.

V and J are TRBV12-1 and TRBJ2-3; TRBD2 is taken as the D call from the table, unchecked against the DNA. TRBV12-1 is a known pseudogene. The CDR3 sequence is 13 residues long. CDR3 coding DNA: TGTGCCAGCACGCGGGCGAGCACAGATACGCAGTATTTT. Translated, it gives CASTRASTDTQYF.

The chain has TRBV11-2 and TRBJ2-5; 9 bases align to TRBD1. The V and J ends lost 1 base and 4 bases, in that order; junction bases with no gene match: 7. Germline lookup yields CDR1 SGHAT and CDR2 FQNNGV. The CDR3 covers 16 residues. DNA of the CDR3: TGTGCCAGCAGCTTAGGTGCACAGGGGGCAGGAGAGACCCAGTACTTC. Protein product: CASSLGAQGAGETQYF.

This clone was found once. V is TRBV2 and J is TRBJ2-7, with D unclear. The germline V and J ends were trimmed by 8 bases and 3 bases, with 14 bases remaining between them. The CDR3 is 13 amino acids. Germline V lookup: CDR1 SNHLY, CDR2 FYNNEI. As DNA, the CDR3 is TGTGCCAGCGGCCGGTCTCTGGACTACGAGCAGTACTTC. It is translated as CASGRSLDYEQYF.

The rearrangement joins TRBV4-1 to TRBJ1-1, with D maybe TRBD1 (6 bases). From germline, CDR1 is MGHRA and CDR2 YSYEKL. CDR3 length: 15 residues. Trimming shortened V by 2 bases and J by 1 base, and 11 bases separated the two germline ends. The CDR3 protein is CASSQSQGQNTEAFF. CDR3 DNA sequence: TGCGCCAGCAGCCAATCTCAGGGGCAGAACACTGAAGCTTTCTTT.

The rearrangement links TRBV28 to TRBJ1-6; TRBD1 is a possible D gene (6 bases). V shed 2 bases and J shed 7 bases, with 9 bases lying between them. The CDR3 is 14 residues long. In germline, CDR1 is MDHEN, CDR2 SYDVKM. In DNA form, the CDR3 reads TGTGCCAGCAGTTTACGGGGGCGGAATTCACCCCTCCACTTT. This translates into CASSLRGRNSPLHF.

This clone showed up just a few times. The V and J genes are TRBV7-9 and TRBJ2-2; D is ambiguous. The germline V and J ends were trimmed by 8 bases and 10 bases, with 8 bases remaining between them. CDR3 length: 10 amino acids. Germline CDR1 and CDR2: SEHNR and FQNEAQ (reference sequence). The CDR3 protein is CASGPMELFF. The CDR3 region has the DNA TGTGCCAGCGGACCAATGGAGCTGTTTTTT.

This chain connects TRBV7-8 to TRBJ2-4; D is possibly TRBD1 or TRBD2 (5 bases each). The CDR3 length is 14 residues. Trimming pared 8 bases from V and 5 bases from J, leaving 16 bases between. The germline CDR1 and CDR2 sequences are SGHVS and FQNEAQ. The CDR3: CASGVGTAENIQYF. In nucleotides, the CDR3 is TGTGCCAGCGGGGTAGGGACGGCCGAAAACATTCAGTACTTC. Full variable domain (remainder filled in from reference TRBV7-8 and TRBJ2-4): GAGVSQSPRYKVAKRGQDVALRCDPISGHVSLFWYQQALGQGPEFLTYFQNEAQLDKSGLPSDRFFAERPEGSVSTLKIQRTQQEDSAVYLCASGVGTAENIQYFGAGTRLSVL.

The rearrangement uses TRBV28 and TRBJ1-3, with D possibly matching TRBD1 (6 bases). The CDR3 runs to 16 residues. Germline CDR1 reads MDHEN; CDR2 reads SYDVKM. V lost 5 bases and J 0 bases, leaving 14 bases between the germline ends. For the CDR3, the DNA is TGTGCCAGCAGTCCGCCAGACAGGAGCTCTGGAAACACCATATATTTT. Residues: CASSPPDRSSGNTIYF.

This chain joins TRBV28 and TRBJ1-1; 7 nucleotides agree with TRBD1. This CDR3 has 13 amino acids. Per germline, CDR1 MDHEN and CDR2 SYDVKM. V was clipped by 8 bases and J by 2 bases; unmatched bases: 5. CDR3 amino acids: CASDAGGNTEAFF. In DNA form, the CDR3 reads TGTGCCAGCGATGCAGGGGGTAACACTGAAGCTTTCTTT.

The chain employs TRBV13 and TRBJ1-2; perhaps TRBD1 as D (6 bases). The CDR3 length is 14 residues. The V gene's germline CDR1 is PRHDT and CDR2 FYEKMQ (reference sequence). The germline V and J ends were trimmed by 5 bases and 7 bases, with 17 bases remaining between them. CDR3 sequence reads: CASSTNSNRAGYTF. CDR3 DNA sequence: TGTGCCAGCAGCACAAATTCGAACAGGGCTGGCTACACCTTC.

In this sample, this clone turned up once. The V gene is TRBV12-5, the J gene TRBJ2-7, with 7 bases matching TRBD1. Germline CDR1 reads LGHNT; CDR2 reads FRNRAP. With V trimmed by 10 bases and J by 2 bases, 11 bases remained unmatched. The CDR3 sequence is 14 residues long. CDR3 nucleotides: TGTGCTATCCGAAATGGGGACAGTGCCTACGAGCAGTACTTC. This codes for CAIRNGDSAYEQYF.

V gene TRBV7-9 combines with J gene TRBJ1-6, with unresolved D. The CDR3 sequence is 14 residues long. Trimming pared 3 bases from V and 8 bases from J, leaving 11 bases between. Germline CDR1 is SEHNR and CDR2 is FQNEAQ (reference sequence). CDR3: CASSFASADSPLHF. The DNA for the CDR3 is TGTGCCAGCAGCTTCGCTTCGGCGGATTCACCCCTCCACTTT. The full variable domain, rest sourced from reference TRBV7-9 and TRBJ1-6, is DTGVSQNPRHKITKRGQNVTFRCDPISEHNRLYWYRQTLGQGPEFLTYFQNEAQLEKSRLLSDRFSAERPKGSFSTLEIQRTEQGDSAMYLCASSFASADSPLHFGNGTRLTVT.

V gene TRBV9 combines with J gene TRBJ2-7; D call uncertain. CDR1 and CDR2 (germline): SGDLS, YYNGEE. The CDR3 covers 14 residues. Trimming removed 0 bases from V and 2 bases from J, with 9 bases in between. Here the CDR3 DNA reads TGTGCCAGCAGCGTAGGAGGCCTCGCCTACGAGCAGTACTTC. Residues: CASSVGGLAYEQYF.

The CDR3 DNA is TGTGCCAGCAGTGGATCGGACAGGGGGCTCCAAGAGACCCAGTACTTC. It is translated as CASSGSDRGLQETQYF. The chain couples TRBV25-1 to TRBJ2-5; 11 bases agree with TRBD1. Germline CDR1 and CDR2: MGHDK and SYGVNS. The CDR3 spans 16 residues. J gave up 1 base and V 4 bases, and 5 bases lay outside the gene matches.

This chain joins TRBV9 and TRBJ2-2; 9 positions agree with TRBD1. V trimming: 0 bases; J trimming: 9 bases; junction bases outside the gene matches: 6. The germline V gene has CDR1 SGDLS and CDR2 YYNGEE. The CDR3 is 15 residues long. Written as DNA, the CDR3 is TGTGCCAGCAGCGTAGGGGACAGGGCTCAAAGGGAGCTGTTTTTT. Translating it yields CASSVGDRAQRELFF.

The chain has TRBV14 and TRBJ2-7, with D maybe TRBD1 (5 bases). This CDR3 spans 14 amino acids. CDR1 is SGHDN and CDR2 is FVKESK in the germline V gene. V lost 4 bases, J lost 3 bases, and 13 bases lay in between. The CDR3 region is CASSRGITFYEQYF. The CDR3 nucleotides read TGTGCCAGCAGCCGGGGCATCACCTTCTACGAGCAGTACTTC.

CDR3 amino acids: CASSYRPRGAYEQYF. The DNA for the CDR3 is TGTGCCAGCAGTTACCGCCCGAGGGGCGCATACGAGCAGTACTTC. The chain is built from TRBV6-5 and TRBJ2-7, with D perhaps given as TRBD1 or TRBD2 (5 bases each). V was shortened by 2 bases and J by 4 bases, with 15 bases between the two germline ends. Germline V CDR1 and CDR2: MNHEY, SVGAGI. The CDR3 covers 15 residues.